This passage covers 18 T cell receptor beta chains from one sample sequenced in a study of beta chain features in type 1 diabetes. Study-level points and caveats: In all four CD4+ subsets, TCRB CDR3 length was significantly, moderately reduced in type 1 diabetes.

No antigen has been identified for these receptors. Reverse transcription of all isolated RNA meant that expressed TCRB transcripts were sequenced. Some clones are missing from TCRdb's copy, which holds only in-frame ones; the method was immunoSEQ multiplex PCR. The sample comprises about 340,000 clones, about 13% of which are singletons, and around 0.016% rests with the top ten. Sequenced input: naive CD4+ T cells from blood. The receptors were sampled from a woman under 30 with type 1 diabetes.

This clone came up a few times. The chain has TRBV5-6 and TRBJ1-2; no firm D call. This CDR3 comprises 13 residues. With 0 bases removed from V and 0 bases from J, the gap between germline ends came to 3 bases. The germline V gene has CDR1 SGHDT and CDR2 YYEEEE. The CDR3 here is CASSLGANYGYTF. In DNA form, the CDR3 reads TGTGCCAGCAGCTTGGGAGCTAACTATGGCTACACCTTC.

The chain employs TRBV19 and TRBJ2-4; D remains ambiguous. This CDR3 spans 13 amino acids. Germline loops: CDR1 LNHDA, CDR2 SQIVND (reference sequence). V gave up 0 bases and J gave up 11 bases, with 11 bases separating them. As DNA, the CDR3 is TGTGCCAGTAGTATAGATTCGCGCTCTCTTCAGTACTTC. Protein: CASSIDSRSLQYF.

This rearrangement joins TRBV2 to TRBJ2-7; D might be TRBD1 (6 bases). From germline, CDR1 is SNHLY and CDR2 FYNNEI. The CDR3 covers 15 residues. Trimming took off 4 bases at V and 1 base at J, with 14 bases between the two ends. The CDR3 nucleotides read TGTGCCAGCAGTGCCCCCCCCGGGACATCCTACGAGCAGTACGTC. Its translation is CASSAPPGTSYEQYV.

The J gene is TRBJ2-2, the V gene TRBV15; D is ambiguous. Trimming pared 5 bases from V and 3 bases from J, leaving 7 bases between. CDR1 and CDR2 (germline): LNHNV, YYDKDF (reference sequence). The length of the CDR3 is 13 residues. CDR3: CATSEIDTGELFF. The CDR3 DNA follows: TGTGCCACCAGCGAGATCGACACCGGGGAGCTGTTTTTT. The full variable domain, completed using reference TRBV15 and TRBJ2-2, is DAMVIQNPRYQVTQFGKPVTLSCSQTLNHNVMYWYQQKSSQAPKLLFHYYDKDFNNEADTPDNFQSRRPNTSFCFLDIRSPGLGDTAMYLCATSEIDTGELFFGEGSRLTVL.

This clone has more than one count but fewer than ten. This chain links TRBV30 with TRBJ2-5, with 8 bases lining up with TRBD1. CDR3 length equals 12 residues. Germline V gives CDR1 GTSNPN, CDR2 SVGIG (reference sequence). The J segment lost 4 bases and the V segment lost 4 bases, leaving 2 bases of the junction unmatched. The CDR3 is CAWKQGGETQYF. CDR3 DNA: TGTGCCTGGAAACAGGGGGGAGAGACCCAGTACTTC. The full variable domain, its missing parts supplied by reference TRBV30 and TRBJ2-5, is SQTIHQWPATLVQPVGSPLSLECTVEGTSNPNLYWYRQAAGRGLQLLFYSVGIGQISSEVPQNLSASRPQDRQFILSSKKLLLSDSGFYLCAWKQGGETQYFGPGTRLLVL.

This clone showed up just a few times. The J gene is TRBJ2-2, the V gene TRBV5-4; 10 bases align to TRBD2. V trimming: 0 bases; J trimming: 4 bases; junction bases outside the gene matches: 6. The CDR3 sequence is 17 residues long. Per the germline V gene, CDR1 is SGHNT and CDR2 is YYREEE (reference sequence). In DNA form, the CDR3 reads TGTGCCAGCAGCTTGGTTCCTAGCGGGAGTTCCACCGGGGAGCTGTTTTTT. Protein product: CASSLVPSGSSTGELFF. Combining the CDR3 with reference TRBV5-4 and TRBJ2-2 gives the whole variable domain ETGVTQSPTHLIKTRGQQVTLRCSSQSGHNTVSWYQQALGQGPQFIFQYYREEENGRGNFPPRFSGLQFPNYSSELNVNALELDDSALYLCASSLVPSGSSTGELFFGEGSRLTVL.

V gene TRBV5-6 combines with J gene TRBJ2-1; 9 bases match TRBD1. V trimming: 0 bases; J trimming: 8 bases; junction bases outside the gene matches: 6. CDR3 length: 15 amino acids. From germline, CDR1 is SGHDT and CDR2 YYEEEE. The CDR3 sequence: CASSLAGTGLDEQFF. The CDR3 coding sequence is TGTGCCAGCAGCTTGGCTGGGACAGGGCTCGATGAGCAGTTCTTC. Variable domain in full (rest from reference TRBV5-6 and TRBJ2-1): DAGVTQSPTHLIKTRGQQVTLRCSPKSGHDTVSWYQQALGQGPQFIFQYYEEEERQRGNFPDRFSGHQFPNYSSELNVNALLLGDSALYLCASSLAGTGLDEQFFGPGTRLTVL.

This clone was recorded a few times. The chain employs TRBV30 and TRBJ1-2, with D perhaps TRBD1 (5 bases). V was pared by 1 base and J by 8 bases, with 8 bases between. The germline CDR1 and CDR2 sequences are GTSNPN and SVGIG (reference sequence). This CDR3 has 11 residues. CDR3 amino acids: CAWSGGLGYTF. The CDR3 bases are TGTGCCTGGAGTGGGGGACTCGGCTACACCTTC.

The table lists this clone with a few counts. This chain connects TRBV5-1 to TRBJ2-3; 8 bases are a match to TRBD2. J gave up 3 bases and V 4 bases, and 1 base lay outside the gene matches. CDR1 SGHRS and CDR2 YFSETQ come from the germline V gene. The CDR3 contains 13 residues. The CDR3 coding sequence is TGCGCCAGCAGCCGACTAGCGACAGATACGCAGTATTTT. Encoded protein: CASSRLATDTQYF.

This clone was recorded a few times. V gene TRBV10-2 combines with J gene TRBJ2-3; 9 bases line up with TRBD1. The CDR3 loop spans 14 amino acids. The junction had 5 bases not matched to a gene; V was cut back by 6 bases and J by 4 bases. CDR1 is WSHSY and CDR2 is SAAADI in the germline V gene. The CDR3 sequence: CASRGQGFADTQYF. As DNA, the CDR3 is TGCGCCAGCAGAGGACAGGGGTTCGCAGATACGCAGTATTTT.

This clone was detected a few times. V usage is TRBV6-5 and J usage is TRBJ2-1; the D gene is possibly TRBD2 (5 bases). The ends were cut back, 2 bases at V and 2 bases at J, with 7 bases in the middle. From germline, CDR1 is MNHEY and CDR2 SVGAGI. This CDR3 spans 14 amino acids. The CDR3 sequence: CASSYAGAYNEQFF. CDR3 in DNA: TGTGCCAGCAGTTACGCCGGGGCCTACAATGAGCAGTTCTTC.

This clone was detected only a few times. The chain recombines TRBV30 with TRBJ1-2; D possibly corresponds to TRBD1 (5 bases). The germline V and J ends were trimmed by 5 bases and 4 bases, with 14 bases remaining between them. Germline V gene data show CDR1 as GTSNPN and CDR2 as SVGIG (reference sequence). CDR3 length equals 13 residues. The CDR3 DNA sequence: TGTGCCTGGGCCGACGGGGGTAGCTATGGCTACACCTTC. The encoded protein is CAWADGGSYGYTF.

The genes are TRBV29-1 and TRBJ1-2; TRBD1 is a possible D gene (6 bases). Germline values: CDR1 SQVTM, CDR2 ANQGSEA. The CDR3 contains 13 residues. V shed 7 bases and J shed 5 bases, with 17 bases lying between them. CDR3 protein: CSGSQGFGYGYTF. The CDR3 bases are TGCAGCGGCTCACAGGGATTCGGTTATGGCTACACCTTC.

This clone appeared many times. This CDR3 is CSVTRRGWETQYF. DNA of the CDR3: TGCAGCGTTACAAGACGGGGATGGGAGACCCAGTACTTC. The chain uses TRBV29-1 and TRBJ2-5; a possible D gene is TRBD2 (5 bases). Between the trimmed V and J ends, which lost 5 bases and 5 bases, there was a span of 15 bases. The CDR3 contains 13 residues. Germline loops: CDR1 SQVTM, CDR2 ANQGSEA.

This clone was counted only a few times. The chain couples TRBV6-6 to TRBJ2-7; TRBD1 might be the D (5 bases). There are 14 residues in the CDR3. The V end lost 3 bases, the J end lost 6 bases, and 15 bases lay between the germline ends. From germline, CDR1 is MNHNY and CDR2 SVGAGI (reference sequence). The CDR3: CASSYQGAWGEQYV. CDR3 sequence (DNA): TGTGCCAGCAGTTATCAAGGGGCATGGGGCGAGCAGTACGTC.

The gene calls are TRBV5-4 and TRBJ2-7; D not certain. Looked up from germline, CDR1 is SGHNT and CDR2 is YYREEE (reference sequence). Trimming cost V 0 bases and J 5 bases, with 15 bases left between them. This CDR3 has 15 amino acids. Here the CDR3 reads CASSLGAPYRDEQYF. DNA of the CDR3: TGTGCCAGCAGCTTGGGGGCCCCCTACCGAGACGAGCAGTACTTC.

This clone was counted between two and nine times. Here the CDR3 reads CASSGDTDTQYF. CDR3 sequence (DNA): TGTGCCAGCAGTGGAGACACAGATACGCAGTATTTT. The chain uses TRBV6-5 and TRBJ2-3; D uncertain. V lost 5 bases to trimming and J lost 2 bases, with 5 bases between them. Germline-derived CDR1 and CDR2 are MNHEY and SVGAGI. This CDR3 contains 12 residues.

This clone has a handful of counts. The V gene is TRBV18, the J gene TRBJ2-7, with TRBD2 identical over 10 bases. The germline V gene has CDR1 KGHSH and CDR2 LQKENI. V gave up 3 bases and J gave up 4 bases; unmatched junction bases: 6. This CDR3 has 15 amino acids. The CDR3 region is CASSPGLAIAYEQYF. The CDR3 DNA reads TGTGCCAGCTCACCGGGACTAGCGATAGCATACGAGCAGTACTTC.